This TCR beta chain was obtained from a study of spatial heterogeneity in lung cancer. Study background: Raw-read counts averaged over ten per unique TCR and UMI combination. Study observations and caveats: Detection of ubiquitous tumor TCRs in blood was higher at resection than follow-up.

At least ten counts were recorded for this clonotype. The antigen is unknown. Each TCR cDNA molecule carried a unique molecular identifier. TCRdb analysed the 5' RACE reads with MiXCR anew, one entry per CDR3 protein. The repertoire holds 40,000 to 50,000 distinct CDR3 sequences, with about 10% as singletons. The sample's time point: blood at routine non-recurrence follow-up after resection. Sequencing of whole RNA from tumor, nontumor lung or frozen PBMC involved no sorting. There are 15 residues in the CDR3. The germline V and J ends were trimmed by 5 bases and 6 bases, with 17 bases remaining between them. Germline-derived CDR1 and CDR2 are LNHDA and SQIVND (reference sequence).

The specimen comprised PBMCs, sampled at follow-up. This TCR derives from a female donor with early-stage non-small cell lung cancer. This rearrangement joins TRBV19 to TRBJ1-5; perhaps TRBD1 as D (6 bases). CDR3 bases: TGTGCCAGTAGTTTCGAACCAACAGGGATTCAGCCCCAGCATTTT. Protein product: CASSFEPTGIQPQHF.